These 9 T cell receptor beta chains share one sample of origin, sequenced in a study of blood T cell repertoires in COVID-19. Libraries were prepared by immunoSEQ multiplex PCR; TCRdb keeps only in-frame clonotypes and omits some of them. Of 200,000 to 300,000 clones in the sample, around 89% were seen once. Sequencing input: peripheral blood. These receptors came from a man aged 55 to 69 who had recovered from COVID-19.

This clone was seen once. This chain uses TRBV4-1 with TRBJ2-1; the D is unclear. The CDR3 covers 15 residues. Germline CDR1 is MGHRA and CDR2 is YSYEKL. V gave up 0 bases and J gave up 6 bases, with 12 bases separating them. The DNA of the CDR3 is TGCGCCAGCAGCCAAGATGGCGGATTATTCAATGAGCAGTTCTTC. Protein: CASSQDGGLFNEQFF.

The chain employs TRBV10-1 and TRBJ2-7, with TRBD1 matching over 8 bases. V shed 0 bases, J shed 5 bases, and the junction held 3 bases outside the gene matches. This CDR3 spans 14 amino acids. The V gene's germline CDR1 is WNHNN and CDR2 SYGVQD (reference sequence). This chain's CDR3 is CASSESHRGDEQYF. For the CDR3, the DNA is TGCGCCAGCAGTGAGTCCCACAGGGGGGACGAGCAGTACTTC.

CDR3 nucleotide sequence: TGCGCCAGCAGCTTGCAAGGCGGGGGGGATCTCAATGAGCAGTTCTTC. It codes for CASSLQGGGDLNEQFF. The chain links TRBV5-1 to TRBJ2-1; 9 positions agree with TRBD2. The CDR3 sequence is 16 residues long. CDR1 and CDR2 (germline): SGHRS, YFSETQ. V shed 1 base and J 6 bases; nucleotides not matched to a gene: 8.

The genes are TRBV9 and TRBJ2-1, with 7 bases lining up with TRBD1. This CDR3 has 14 amino acids. V lost 0 bases to trimming and J lost 7 bases; unmatched junction nucleotides: 4. Germline V lookup: CDR1 SGDLS, CDR2 YYNGEE. CDR3 residues: CASSVGQGRNEQFF. CDR3 nucleotide sequence: TGTGCCAGCAGCGTAGGACAGGGACGAAATGAGCAGTTCTTC.

The chain joins TRBV5-1 to TRBJ2-4, with 8 bases aligning to TRBD1. Germline V gene sequence: CDR1 SGHRS, CDR2 YFSETQ. The ends lost 2 bases at V and 6 bases at J; junction bases unmatched: 25. The CDR3 length is 21 residues. The CDR3 DNA follows: TGCGCCAGCAGCTTCGAGGTTGGCAGGGGGCGAGATGCTGTTAGATTAAACATTCAGTACTTC. It is translated as CASSFEVGRGRDAVRLNIQYF.

CDR3: CASSPGGSSYEQYF. CDR3 DNA sequence: TGTGCCAGCAGCCCAGGAGGGAGTTCCTACGAGCAGTACTTC. The chain is built from TRBV7-3 and TRBJ2-7; D might be TRBD2 (6 bases). The germline V gene has CDR1 SGHTA and CDR2 FQGTGA. V dropped 5 bases and J dropped 1 base, with 12 bases sitting between them. The CDR3 totals 14 residues.

The genes are TRBV25-1 and TRBJ2-7, with D possibly matching TRBD2 (5 bases). V lost 5 bases, J lost 3 bases, and 14 bases lay in between. Germline values: CDR1 MGHDK, CDR2 SYGVNS. This CDR3 comprises 14 residues. CDR3 residues: CASSTRGIIYEQYF. CDR3 nucleotide sequence: TGTGCCAGCAGTACAAGAGGGATAATCTACGAGCAGTACTTC.

This chain uses TRBV6-5 with TRBJ2-7; no firm D call. Germline V CDR1 and CDR2: MNHEY, SVGAGI. V shed 2 bases and J shed 3 bases, with 8 bases lying between them. The CDR3 totals 13 residues. The CDR3 here is CASSYGEDYEQYF. For the CDR3, the DNA is TGTGCCAGCAGTTACGGAGAGGACTACGAGCAGTACTTC.

This chain joins TRBV29-1 and TRBJ1-1, with 7 bases matching TRBD1. The CDR3 spans 14 residues. J was trimmed by 1 base and V by 6 bases; bases with no gene match: 8. CDR1 is SQVTM, CDR2 ANQGSEA, per germline. CDR3 sequence (DNA): TGCAGCGTAACCCATGACAGGGAGAACACTGAAGCTTTCTTT. Translating gives CSVTHDRENTEAFF.